A selection of T cell receptor beta chains follows, all from one sample in a study of cytomegalovirus exposure and HLA in healthy donors. Libraries were prepared by immunoSEQ multiplex PCR; TCRdb keeps only in-frame clonotypes and omits some of them. Of 160,000 or so clones listed, approximately 84% are singletons. Sequenced sample: PBMCs. Receptors were obtained from a man aged 45-65 years in good health and CMV-seropositive. Both conserved end residues are part of each CDR3. D genes are given only for firm matches. A row's size may be missing; if present it is once, few, many or a size class.

j_call v_call clone_size d_call cdr3_aa cdr3_nt
TRBJ1-6 TRBV2 NA TRBD1 CASRRQGVNSPLHF TGTGCCAGCAGGCGACAGGGAGTAAATTCACCCCTCCACTTT
TRBJ2-7 TRBV2 NA NA CASSYSPYEQYF TGTGCCAGCAGTTACAGCCCCTACGAGCAGTACTTC
TRBJ2-7 TRBV18 NA NA CASSPPNRGDEQYF TGTGCCAGCTCACCACCGAATCGGGGAGACGAGCAGTACTTC
TRBJ2-5 TRBV4-3 once TRBD2 CASSQDQRGETQYF TGCGCCAGCAGCCAAGATCAGCGGGGGGAGACCCAGTACTTC
TRBJ2-1 TRBV7-2 few TRBD2 CASNLAGGRNEQFF TGTGCCAGCAATCTAGCGGGGGGCCGCAATGAGCAGTTCTTC
TRBJ2-3 TRBV5-4 NA TRBD2 CASSLRLAGPSTDTQYF TGTGCCAGCAGCTTGAGACTAGCGGGACCTTCCACAGATACGCAGTATTTT
TRBJ2-7 TRBV28 few TRBD1 CASRWDRGSYEQYF TGTGCCAGCAGGTGGGACAGGGGATCCTACGAGCAGTACTTC
TRBJ2-3 TRBV5-5 NA TRBD1 CASSLVGQGRDTQYF TGTGCCAGCAGCTTAGTGGGACAGGGAAGAGATACGCAGTATTTT
TRBJ2-1 TRBV2 NA NA CASRQGPYNEQFF TGTGCCAGCAGACAGGGACCCTACAATGAGCAGTTCTTC
TRBJ1-5 TRBV11-2 NA NA CASSLHSNQPQHF TGTGCCAGCAGCTTACATAGCAATCAGCCCCAGCATTTT
TRBJ2-5 TRBV9 NA NA CASSVGAEWTQETQYF TGTGCCAGCAGCGTGGGAGCGGAGTGGACCCAAGAGACCCAGTACTTC
TRBJ2-2 TRBV28 NA TRBD1 CASSSQGANTGELFF TGTGCCAGCAGTTCCCAGGGGGCGAACACCGGGGAGCTGTTTTTT
TRBJ2-7 TRBV28 NA TRBD1 CASSSPDRFYEQYF TGTGCCAGCAGTTCGCCGGACAGGTTTTACGAGCAGTACTTC
TRBJ2-1 TRBV7-6 few TRBD2 CASSRHTSGSSYNEQFF TGTGCCAGCAGCCGACATACTAGCGGGAGCTCCTACAATGAGCAGTTCTTC
TRBJ2-1 TRBV6-5 NA TRBD2 CASREVAGYNNEQFF TGTGCCAGCAGAGAGGTAGCGGGGTACAACAATGAGCAGTTCTTC
TRBJ2-2 TRBV11-2 NA TRBD2 CASSFGLAPTGELFF TGTGCCAGCAGCTTTGGACTAGCACCCACCGGGGAGCTGTTTTTT
TRBJ2-7 TRBV27 NA TRBD1 CASNPGTGVGEQYF TGTGCCAGCAACCCCGGGACAGGGGTGGGCGAGCAGTACTTC
TRBJ1-1 TRBV5-1 NA NA CASSFAPGNTEAFF TGCGCCAGCAGCTTCGCACCAGGGAACACTGAAGCTTTCTTT
TRBJ1-5 TRBV30 few NA CAWSLGQDQPQHF TGTGCCTGGAGTCTGGGCCAGGATCAGCCCCAGCATTTT
TRBJ2-7 TRBV5-4 NA NA CASSLREPAYEQYF TGTGCCAGCTCTTTACGGGAACCGGCCTACGAGCAGTACTTC
TRBJ2-1 TRBV18 NA NA CASSPPSGEQFF TGTGCCAGCTCACCACCTTCGGGGGAGCAGTTCTTC
TRBJ1-4 TRBV18 NA NA CASSPSPQATNEKLFF TGTGCCAGCTCACCGAGCCCACAGGCAACTAATGAAAAACTGTTTTTT
TRBJ2-7 TRBV18 NA TRBD2 CASSPGLAEVYEQYF TGTGCCAGCTCACCGGGACTAGCGGAGGTCTACGAGCAGTACTTC
TRBJ1-1 TRBV27 NA NA CASSRTRETEAFF TGTGCCAGTTCTCGGACGCGGGAAACTGAAGCTTTCTTT
TRBJ2-7 TRBV19 once TRBD1 CASRPDRGYEQYF TGTGCCAGTAGGCCGGACAGGGGCTACGAGCAGTACTTC
TRBJ1-1 TRBV6-1 NA NA CASTHGSTPPTEAFF TGTGCCAGCACCCACGGGTCTACTCCCCCGACTGAAGCTTTCTTT
TRBJ1-2 TRBV6-1 NA NA CASSDGQPKGYTF TGTGCCAGCAGTGATGGGCAACCTAAGGGCTACACCTTC
TRBJ1-1 TRBV7-6 NA TRBD1 CASSAKQGFGTEAFF TGTGCCAGCAGCGCGAAACAGGGGTTCGGCACTGAAGCTTTCTTT
TRBJ1-5 TRBV28 NA TRBD1 CASSFKGAINQPQHF TGTGCCAGCAGTTTCAAGGGGGCGATCAATCAGCCCCAGCATTTT
TRBJ1-3 TRBV6-5 NA NA CASSTPGSGTIYF TGTGCCAGCAGTACGCCGGGGAGCGGCACCATATATTTT
TRBJ2-1 TRBV11-2 NA TRBD2 CASSRTSGGYEGQFF TGTGCCAGCAGCCGGACTAGCGGGGGGTACGAAGGGCAGTTCTTC